This T cell receptor (beta chain) was found in a study of cytomegalovirus exposure and HLA in healthy donors. Study-wide results and limits: TCR beta V- and J-gene trimming was later associated with a missense DCLRE1C variant. In vitro checks showed that three CMV-associated chains really do target CMV antigens.

PCR involved 60 Vbeta and 13 Jbeta primers. Produced via immunoSEQ multiplex PCR; TCRdb's table is partial and in-frame only. The sample shows more than 85,000 clones, 79% of them seen only once. This clone was observed once. Its target is not known. The receptor was isolated from a male donor in good health and CMV-seropositive. Material for sequencing was PBMCs.

The CDR3: CAWSVVGANEKLFF. CDR3 nucleotide sequence: TGTGCCTGGAGTGTTGTCGGGGCTAATGAAAAACTGTTTTTT. The chain recombines TRBV30 with TRBJ1-4; D is unclear. Per germline, CDR1 GTSNPN and CDR2 SVGIG (reference sequence). Trimming pared 0 bases from V and 3 bases from J, leaving 8 bases between. CDR3 size: 14 residues. Drawing the rest from reference TRBV30 and TRBJ1-4, the complete variable domain is SQTIHQWPATLVQPVGSPLSLECTVEGTSNPNLYWYRQAAGRGLQLLFYSVGIGQISSEVPQNLSASRPQDRQFILSSKKLLLSDSGFYLCAWSVVGANEKLFFGSGTQLSVL.